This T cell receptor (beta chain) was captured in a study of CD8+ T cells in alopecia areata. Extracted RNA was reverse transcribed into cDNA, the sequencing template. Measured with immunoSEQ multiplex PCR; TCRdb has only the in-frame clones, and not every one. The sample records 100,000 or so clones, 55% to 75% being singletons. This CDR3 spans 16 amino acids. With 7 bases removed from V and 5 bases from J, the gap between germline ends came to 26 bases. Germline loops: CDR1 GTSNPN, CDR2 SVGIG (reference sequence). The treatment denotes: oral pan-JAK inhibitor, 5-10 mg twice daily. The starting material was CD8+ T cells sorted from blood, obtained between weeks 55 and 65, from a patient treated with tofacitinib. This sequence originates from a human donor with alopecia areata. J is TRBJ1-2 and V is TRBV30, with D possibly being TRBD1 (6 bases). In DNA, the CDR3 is TGTGCCTCAGGGGTCCCGATTGGGCTAATCCCATATGGCTACACCTTC. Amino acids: CASGVPIGLIPYGYTF.